The 18 T cell receptor beta chains reported below all come from one sample, sequenced in a study of beta chain features in type 1 diabetes. Broader study findings: In every one of the four CD4+ subsets, TCRB CDR3s were moderately but significantly shorter in Type 1 diabetes patients.

Every isolated RNA sample was fully reverse transcribed, so sequencing captured expressed TCRB transcripts. Using immunoSEQ multiplex PCR, the repertoire was profiled, and TCRdb retains in-frame clones only, with some absent. This sample has a few hundred thousand clones, with 9.5% to 10% found just once. No antigen has been identified for these receptors. The sequencing input was central memory CD4+ T cells from blood. These receptor sequences come from a man aged 30 to 45 with type 1 diabetes.

The table lists this clone with many counts. J is TRBJ1-4 and V is TRBV7-9, with unresolved D. Germline V CDR1 and CDR2: SEHNR, FQNEAQ (reference sequence). The CDR3 has 12 amino acids. Trimming shortened V by 2 bases and J by 8 bases, and 6 bases separated the two germline ends. DNA of the CDR3: TGTGCCAGCAGCTTACAGGAAGAAAAACTGTTTTTT. Translating gives CASSLQEEKLFF.

This clone has a handful of counts. V gene TRBV5-1 combines with J gene TRBJ2-1; D is unresolved. CDR3 length: 14 amino acids. Germline CDR1 is SGHRS and CDR2 is YFSETQ. V was trimmed by 0 bases and J by 5 bases, leaving 9 bases between them. Written as DNA, the CDR3 is TGCGCCAGCAGCTTGGGTGCAGCAAACAATGAGCAGTTCTTC. This gives the protein CASSLGAANNEQFF.

This clone was counted between two and nine times. This chain joins TRBV6-1 and TRBJ1-5, with TRBD1 as a possible D gene (5 bases). V was pared by 7 bases and J by 6 bases, with 16 bases between. The germline V gene encodes CDR1 MNHNS and CDR2 SASEGT. This CDR3 has 14 amino acids. The CDR3 loop reads CASIEGDPRQPQHF. In nucleotides, the CDR3 is TGTGCCAGCATAGAAGGGGACCCCCGTCAGCCCCAGCATTTT.

This clone was recorded a few times. This sequence joins TRBV4-2 and TRBJ2-4, with D tentatively TRBD1 (5 bases). The CDR3 has 16 residues. Germline V lookup: CDR1 LGHNA, CDR2 YNFKEQ. V shed 0 bases and J shed 1 base, with 10 bases lying between them. In DNA form, the CDR3 reads TGTGCCAGCAGCCAAGATCAGGGCCTGGCCAAAAACATTCAGTACTTC. It translates to CASSQDQGLAKNIQYF.

The chain links TRBV28 to TRBJ1-1; D perhaps matches TRBD1 (5 bases). Trimming shortened V by 3 bases and J by 1 base, and 15 bases separated the two germline ends. This CDR3 spans 16 amino acids. Germline lookup yields CDR1 MDHEN and CDR2 SYDVKM. This CDR3 is CASSFVQGGGNTEAFF. As DNA, the CDR3 is TGTGCCAGCAGTTTCGTGCAGGGTGGGGGGAACACTGAAGCTTTCTTT.

This clone has a handful of counts. The chain couples TRBV18 to TRBJ1-1, with TRBD1 as a possible D gene (5 bases). The germline gives CDR1 KGHSH, CDR2 LQKENI. The V end lost 2 bases, the J end lost 4 bases, and 11 bases lay between the germline ends. The CDR3 covers 14 residues. The DNA of the CDR3 is TGTGCCAGCTCACCAGGGGGGGGATCCACTGAAGCTTTCTTT. This encodes CASSPGGGSTEAFF.

The CDR3 DNA is TGTGCCACCTCGGACAGGGGCTCTGGAAACACCATATATTTT. This encodes CATSDRGSGNTIYF. The V call is TRBV28, the J call TRBJ1-3, with 9 bases fitting TRBD1. Losses at the gene ends were 10 bases for V and 0 bases for J; bases not matched to a gene: 4. Germline CDR1 reads MDHEN; CDR2 reads SYDVKM. The CDR3 is 14 residues long. Looking up the rest from reference TRBV28 and TRBJ1-3 gives the full variable domain: DVKVTQSSRYLVKRTGEKVFLECVQDMDHENMFWYRQDPGLGLRLIYFSYDVKMKEKGDIPEGYSVSREKKERFSLILESASTNQTSMYLCATSDRGSGNTIYFGEGSWLTVV.

The gene calls are TRBV18 and TRBJ1-5, with 7 bases lining up with TRBD1. CDR1 is KGHSH and CDR2 is LQKENI in the germline V gene. The CDR3 is made up of 15 amino acids. The V and J ends lost 1 base and 4 bases, in that order; junction bases with no gene match: 4. CDR3 amino acids: CASSPQGQLNQPQHF. The CDR3 DNA reads as TGTGCCAGCTCACCACAGGGACAGCTGAATCAGCCCCAGCATTTT.

This clone was recorded a few times. The sample carries other DNA sequences with the same CDR3. The rearrangement joins TRBV7-2 to TRBJ2-7; TRBD1 aligns across 8 bases. The J segment lost 3 bases and the V segment lost 5 bases, leaving 6 bases of the junction unmatched. The CDR3 loop spans 14 amino acids. CDR1 is SGHTA, CDR2 FQGNSA, per germline. The CDR3 DNA sequence: TGTGCCAGCAGCCCCGGGACAGGAGACTACGAGCAGTACTTC. It is translated as CASSPGTGDYEQYF. Variable domain in full (rest from reference TRBV7-2 and TRBJ2-7): GAGVSQSPSNKVTEKGKDVELRCDPISGHTALYWYRQSLGQGLEFLIYFQGNSAPDKSGLPSDRFSAERTGGSVSTLTIQRTQQEDSAVYLCASSPGTGDYEQYFGPGTRLTVT.

This clone showed up just a few times. The rearrangement joins TRBV23-1 to TRBJ2-7; 9 positions agree with TRBD1. TRBV23-1 belongs to the ORF category, with a function that is uncertain. This CDR3 has 16 residues. The V segment lost 1 base and the J segment 5 bases; nucleotides outside the gene matches: 9. CDR3 bases: TGCGCCAGCAGTCAATTTGTCACAGGGGGCCCGGACGAGCAGTACTTC. Translated: CASSQFVTGGPDEQYF.

There are a few counts of this clone. The CDR3 sequence is CASSPGEGNTGELFF. CDR3 nucleotide sequence: TGCGCCAGCAGCCCTGGAGAGGGTAACACCGGGGAGCTGTTTTTT. V usage is TRBV5-1 and J usage is TRBJ2-2; perhaps TRBD2 as D (5 bases). The V end lost 4 bases, the J end lost 2 bases, and 12 bases lay between the germline ends. Germline CDR1 and CDR2: SGHRS and YFSETQ. The CDR3 length is 15 residues.

V usage is TRBV5-4 and J usage is TRBJ2-5; 7 bases fit TRBD2. This CDR3 comprises 16 residues. Germline V gene sequence: CDR1 SGHNT, CDR2 YYREEE (reference sequence). J gave up 2 bases and V 3 bases, and 10 bases lay outside the gene matches. CDR3 sequence (DNA): TGTGCCAGCAGCTCGGTCATGGGAGCGGGACAAGAGACCCAGTACTTC. Amino acid sequence: CASSSVMGAGQETQYF.

This clone has just a few counts. The chain is built from TRBV7-2 and TRBJ2-4; D is unresolved. The V gene's germline CDR1 is SGHTA and CDR2 FQGNSA. The V and J ends lost 5 bases and 6 bases respectively, with 14 bases between them. CDR3 length: 14 residues. The CDR3 DNA sequence: TGTGCCAGCAGCCTACAGATGATGGGAAACATTCAGTACTTC. Its translation: CASSLQMMGNIQYF.

This clone was observed a handful of times. The V and J genes are TRBV7-3 and TRBJ1-1; no clear D. This CDR3 has 14 residues. Germline V gene sequence: CDR1 SGHTA, CDR2 FQGTGA. Trimming pared 6 bases from V and 1 base from J, leaving 12 bases between. The CDR3 is CASRQGPQNTEAFF. CDR3 DNA: TGTGCCAGCAGACAAGGACCACAGAACACTGAAGCTTTCTTT. Supplemented by reference TRBV7-3 and TRBJ1-1, the full variable domain reads GAGVSQTPSNKVTEKGKYVELRCDPISGHTALYWYRQSLGQGPEFLIYFQGTGAADDSGLPNDRFFAVRPEGSVSTLKIQRTERGDSAVYLCASRQGPQNTEAFFGQGTRLTVV.

This clone was seen at least ten times. This sequence joins TRBV28 and TRBJ2-4, with D perhaps matching TRBD1 (5 bases). Looked up from germline, CDR1 is MDHEN and CDR2 is SYDVKM. V lost 5 bases, J lost 5 bases, and 16 bases lay in between. The CDR3 extends over 15 amino acids. The CDR3 here is CASSTGFGFQNIQYF. The DNA of the CDR3 is TGTGCCAGCAGTACAGGATTTGGGTTCCAAAACATTCAGTACTTC.

As DNA, the CDR3 is TGTGCCAGCAGCTGGGACCGCCGACGGATCGATACGCAGTATTTT. Translation: CASSWDRRRIDTQYF. The genes are TRBV14 and TRBJ2-3; D tentatively fits TRBD1 or TRBD2 (5 bases each). CDR3 size: 15 residues. V was trimmed by 5 bases and J by 6 bases, leaving 18 bases between them. Germline-derived CDR1 and CDR2 are SGHDN and FVKESK.

CDR3 bases: TGTGCCAGCAGCTTACCGGGGGCCTATGGCTACACCTTC. Translation gives CASSLPGAYGYTF. This sequence joins TRBV4-2 and TRBJ1-2, with a weak D call TRBD1 (6 bases). The germline CDR1 and CDR2 sequences are LGHNA and YNFKEQ. V was trimmed by 5 bases and J by 4 bases, leaving 11 bases between them. The CDR3 runs 13 residues.

The table lists this clone with a few counts. This chain joins TRBV7-2 and TRBJ2-1, with D possibly being TRBD2 (6 bases). CDR1 SGHTA and CDR2 FQGNSA come from the germline V gene. V was shortened by 6 bases and J by 4 bases, with 19 bases between the two germline ends. This CDR3 is built from 16 residues. The CDR3 protein is CASSPLAIRGYNEQFF. For the CDR3, the DNA is TGTGCCAGCAGTCCCCTAGCGATTAGGGGTTACAATGAGCAGTTCTTC.